The next 12 T cell receptor beta chains were all read from a single sample in a study of cytomegalovirus exposure and HLA in healthy donors. The PCR contained 60 Vbeta and 13 Jbeta primers. Only in-frame clones appear in the TCRdb table, and some are missing; sequencing was by immunoSEQ multiplex PCR. The sample carries roughly 180,000 clones, 82% recorded once. Specimen: PBMCs. The origin of the receptors is a middle-aged man in good health and CMV-seronegative.

Note on this clone: Other DNA sequences from this sample encode an identical CDR3 as well. The chain is built from TRBV9 and TRBJ2-5; the match to TRBD1 covers 7 bases. This CDR3 comprises 13 residues. V lost 5 bases, J lost 1 base, and 2 bases stayed unmatched. Germline CDR1 SGDLS, CDR2 YYNGEE. CDR3 bases: TGTGCCAGCAGTCAGGGGGTCCAAGAGACCCAGTACTTC. It codes for CASSQGVQETQYF.

The chain links TRBV25-1 to TRBJ2-5; the D gene is possibly TRBD2 (7 bases). Germline lookup yields CDR1 MGHDK and CDR2 SYGVNS. The CDR3 has 15 amino acids. V shed 8 bases and J shed 5 bases, with 21 bases lying between them. CDR3 region: CASSLFRGGTETQYF. CDR3 nucleotides: TGTGCCAGCTCCTTATTCAGGGGAGGGACGGAGACCCAGTACTTC.

The chain carries TRBV11-1 and TRBJ1-1; possibly TRBD1 for D (6 bases). From germline, CDR1 is SGHAT and CDR2 FQDESV (reference sequence). There are 13 residues in the CDR3. V was cut by 3 bases and J by 7 bases, with 12 bases left in between. As DNA, the CDR3 is TGTGCCAGCAGCTTTCAACAGGGCGATGAAGCTTTCTTT. Encoded protein: CASSFQQGDEAFF.

The count of this clone is one. V gene TRBV6-6 combines with J gene TRBJ1-1; no clear D gene. CDR1 MNHNY and CDR2 SVGAGI come from the germline V gene (reference sequence). Deletions cut 8 bases from V and 8 bases from J, with 24 bases between. The CDR3 is 15 amino acids. In DNA, the CDR3 is TGTGCCAGCGGGGAGGGCTCCCGAGGCGTTGTCGAAGCTTTCTTT. This encodes CASGEGSRGVVEAFF.

V and J are TRBV7-3 and TRBJ2-5, with D unresolved. Germline loops: CDR1 SGHTA, CDR2 FQGTGA. The CDR3 has 15 residues. The ends were cut back, 2 bases at V and 5 bases at J, with 15 bases in the middle. The CDR3 nucleotides are TGTGCCAGCAGCTTATCACCCAATAGAGGCGAGACCCAGTACTTC. As protein: CASSLSPNRGETQYF.

The V gene is TRBV19, the J gene TRBJ1-5, with D perhaps TRBD1 (5 bases). The germline V gene encodes CDR1 LNHDA and CDR2 SQIVND (reference sequence). Trimming cost V 3 bases and J 7 bases, with 16 bases left between them. This CDR3 region has 15 residues. The CDR3 nucleotides read TGTGCCAGTAGTATCGGTGGGCCCAGGGCCCAGCCCCAGCATTTT. Amino acids: CASSIGGPRAQPQHF.

The chain combines TRBV4-1 with TRBJ1-1, with 7 bases aligning to TRBD1. Trimming removed 4 bases from V and 6 bases from J; junction bases left unmatched: 2. The CDR3 runs to 12 residues. The germline gives CDR1 MGHRA, CDR2 YSYEKL. This CDR3 is CASSPTGAEAFF. Written as DNA, the CDR3 is TGCGCCAGCAGCCCCACAGGGGCTGAAGCTTTCTTT.

The rearrangement joins TRBV6-5 to TRBJ1-1; D perhaps matches TRBD1 (5 bases). The CDR3 has 14 amino acids. With 2 bases removed from V and 7 bases from J, the gap between germline ends came to 14 bases. Germline loops: CDR1 MNHEY, CDR2 SVGAGI. DNA for the CDR3: TGTGCCAGCAGTTACCCAGGTTCAAGGGGTGAAGCTTTCTTT. Protein product: CASSYPGSRGEAFF.

This chain links TRBV5-6 with TRBJ1-5; 7 nucleotides match TRBD1. J lost 3 bases, V lost 4 bases, and 4 bases had no gene match. The CDR3 length is 14 residues. Looked up from germline, CDR1 is SGHDT and CDR2 is YYEEEE. The CDR3 is CASSRQGDNQPQHF. DNA of the CDR3: TGTGCCAGCAGCCGACAGGGTGACAATCAGCCCCAGCATTTT.

The chain joins TRBV7-3 to TRBJ2-1, with TRBD1 matching over 9 bases. Germline V gives CDR1 SGHTA, CDR2 FQGTGA. The CDR3 totals 16 residues. With V trimmed by 2 bases and J by 8 bases, 10 bases remained unmatched. CDR3 protein: CASSLGTGIRVHEQFF. As DNA, the CDR3 is TGTGCCAGCAGCTTAGGGACAGGGATAAGGGTCCATGAGCAGTTCTTC. The full variable domain, with the rest looked up from reference TRBV7-3 and TRBJ2-1, is GAGVSQTPSNKVTEKGKYVELRCDPISGHTALYWYRQSLGQGPEFLIYFQGTGAADDSGLPNDRFFAVRPEGSVSTLKIQRTERGDSAVYLCASSLGTGIRVHEQFFGPGTRLTVL.

The J gene is TRBJ2-3, the V gene TRBV11-2, with D possibly TRBD2 on 6 matching bases. The CDR3 runs 16 residues. V was clipped by 2 bases and J by 0 bases, with 12 bases between them. The germline V gene has CDR1 SGHAT and CDR2 FQNNGV. For the CDR3, the DNA is TGTGCCAGCAGCTTACTTGGCGGGGTTAGCACAGATACGCAGTATTTT. This encodes CASSLLGGVSTDTQYF. Full variable domain (outside the CDR3, taken from reference TRBV11-2 and TRBJ2-3): EAGVAQSPRYKIIEKRQSVAFWCNPISGHATLYWYQQILGQGPKLLIQFQNNGVVDDSQLPKDRFSAERLKGVDSTLKIQPAKLEDSAVYLCASSLLGGVSTDTQYFGPGTRLTVL.

The chain recombines TRBV4-3 with TRBJ2-1, with D perhaps matching TRBD2 (6 bases). Germline V gives CDR1 LGHNA, CDR2 YSLEER. V was trimmed by 0 bases and J by 4 bases, leaving 28 bases between them. This CDR3 spans 21 amino acids. The CDR3 here is CASSQEIPYRPVSSAYNEQFF. For the CDR3, the DNA is TGCGCCAGCAGCCAAGAGATCCCCTATCGCCCGGTGTCTAGCGCTTACAATGAGCAGTTCTTC.